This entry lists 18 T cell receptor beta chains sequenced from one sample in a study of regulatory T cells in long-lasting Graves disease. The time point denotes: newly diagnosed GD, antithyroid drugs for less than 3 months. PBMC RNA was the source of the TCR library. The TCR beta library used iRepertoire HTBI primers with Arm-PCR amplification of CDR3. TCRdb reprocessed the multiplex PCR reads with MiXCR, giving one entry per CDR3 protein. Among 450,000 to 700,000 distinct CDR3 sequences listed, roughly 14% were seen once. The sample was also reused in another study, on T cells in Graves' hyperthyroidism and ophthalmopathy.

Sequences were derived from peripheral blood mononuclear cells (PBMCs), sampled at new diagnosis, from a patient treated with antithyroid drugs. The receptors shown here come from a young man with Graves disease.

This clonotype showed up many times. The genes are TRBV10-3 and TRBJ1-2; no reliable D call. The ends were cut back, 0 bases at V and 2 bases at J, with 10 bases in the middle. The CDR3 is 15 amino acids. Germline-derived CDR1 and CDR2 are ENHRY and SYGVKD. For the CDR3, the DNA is TGTGCCATCAGTGAGTCGCGAGCCAGCAACTATGGCTACACCTTC. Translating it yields CAISESRASNYGYTF.

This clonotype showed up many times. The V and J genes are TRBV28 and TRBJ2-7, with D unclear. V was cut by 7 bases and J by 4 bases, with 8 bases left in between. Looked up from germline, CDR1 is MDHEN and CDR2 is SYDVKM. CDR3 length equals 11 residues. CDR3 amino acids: CASMRRYEQYF. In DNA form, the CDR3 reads TGTGCCAGCATGAGGCGTTACGAGCAGTACTTC.

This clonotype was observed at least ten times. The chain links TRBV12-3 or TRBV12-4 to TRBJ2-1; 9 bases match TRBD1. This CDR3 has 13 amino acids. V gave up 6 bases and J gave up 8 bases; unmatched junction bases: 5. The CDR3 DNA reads TGTGCCAGCAGCGGGACAGGGAAGGATGAGCAGTTCTTC. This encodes CASSGTGKDEQFF.

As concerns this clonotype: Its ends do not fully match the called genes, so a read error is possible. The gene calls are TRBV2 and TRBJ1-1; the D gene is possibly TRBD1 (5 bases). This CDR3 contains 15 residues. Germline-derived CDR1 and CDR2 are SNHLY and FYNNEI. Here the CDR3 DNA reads TGTGCCAGCAGAGACCGGGGCAGGGCGAACACTGAAGCTCTCTTT. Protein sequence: CASRDRGRANTEALF.

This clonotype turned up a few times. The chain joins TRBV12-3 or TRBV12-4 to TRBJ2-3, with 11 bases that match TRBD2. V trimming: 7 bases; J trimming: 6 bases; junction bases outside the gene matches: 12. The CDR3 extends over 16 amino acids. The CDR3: CASIAGTSGLRDTQYF. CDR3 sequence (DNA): TGTGCCAGCATTGCCGGGACTAGCGGTTTAAGGGATACGCAGTATTTT.

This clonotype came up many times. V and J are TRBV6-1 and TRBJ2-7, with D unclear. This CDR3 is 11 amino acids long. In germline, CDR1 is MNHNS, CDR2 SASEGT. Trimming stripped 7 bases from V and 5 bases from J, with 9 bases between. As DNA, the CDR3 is TGTGCCAGCACCCGGATGGACGAGCAGTACTTC. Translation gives CASTRMDEQYF.

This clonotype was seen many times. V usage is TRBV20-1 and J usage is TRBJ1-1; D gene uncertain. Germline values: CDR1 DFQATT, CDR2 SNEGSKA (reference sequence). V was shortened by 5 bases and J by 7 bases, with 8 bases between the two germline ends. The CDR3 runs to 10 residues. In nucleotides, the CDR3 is TGCAGTGCTGGAGGGAATGAAGCTTTCTTT. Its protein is CSAGGNEAFF.

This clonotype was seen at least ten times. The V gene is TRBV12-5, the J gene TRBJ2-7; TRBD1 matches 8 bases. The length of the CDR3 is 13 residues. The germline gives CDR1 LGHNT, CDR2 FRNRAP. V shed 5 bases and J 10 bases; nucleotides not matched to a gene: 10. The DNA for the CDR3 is TGTGCTAGTGGTCCGGAAGGGACAGGTGGACAGTACTTC. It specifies CASGPEGTGGQYF.

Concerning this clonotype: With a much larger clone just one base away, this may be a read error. CDR3 DNA sequence: TGTGCCAGCAGGGGGGCCGGGACCTTATACAATGAGCAGTTCTTC. Translating it yields CASRGAGTLYNEQFF. The gene calls are TRBV25-1 and TRBJ2-1; D may be TRBD1 (6 bases). Germline V lookup: CDR1 MGHDK, CDR2 SYGVNS. The CDR3 contains 15 residues. Trimming removed 6 bases at V and 4 bases at J, with 16 bases between. The full variable domain, its missing parts supplied by reference TRBV25-1 and TRBJ2-1, is EADIYQTPRYLVIGTGKKITLECSQTMGHDKMYWYQQDPGMELHLIHYSYGVNSTEKGDLSSESTVSRIRTEHFPLTLESARPSHTSQYLCASRGAGTLYNEQFFGPGTRLTVL.

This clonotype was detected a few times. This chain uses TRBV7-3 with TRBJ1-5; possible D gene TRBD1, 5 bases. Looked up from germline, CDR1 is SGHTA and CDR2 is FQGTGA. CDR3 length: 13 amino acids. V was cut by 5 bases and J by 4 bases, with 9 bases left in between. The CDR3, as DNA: TGTGCCAGCAGCACGGGACGGAATCAGCCCCAGCATTTT. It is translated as CASSTGRNQPQHF.

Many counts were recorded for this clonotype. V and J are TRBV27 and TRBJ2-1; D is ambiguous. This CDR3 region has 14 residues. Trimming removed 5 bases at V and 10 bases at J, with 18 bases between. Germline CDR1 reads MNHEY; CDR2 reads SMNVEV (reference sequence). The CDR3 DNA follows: TGTGCCAGCAGTCGGAGTGCCCCCGCCGGGGAGCAGTTCTTC. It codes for CASSRSAPAGEQFF.

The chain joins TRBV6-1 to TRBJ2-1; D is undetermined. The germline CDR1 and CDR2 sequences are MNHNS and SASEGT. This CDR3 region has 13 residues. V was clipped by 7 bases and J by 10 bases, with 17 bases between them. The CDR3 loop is CASTPRAGYEQFF. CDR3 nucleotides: TGTGCCAGCACCCCACGCGCCGGCTACGAGCAGTTCTTC.

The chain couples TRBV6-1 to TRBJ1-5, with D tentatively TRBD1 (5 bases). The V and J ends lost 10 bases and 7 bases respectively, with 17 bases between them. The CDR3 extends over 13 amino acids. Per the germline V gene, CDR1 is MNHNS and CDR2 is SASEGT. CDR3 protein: CATRWSGGQPQHF. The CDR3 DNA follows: TGTGCCACCCGGTGGTCCGGGGGACAGCCCCAGCATTTT.

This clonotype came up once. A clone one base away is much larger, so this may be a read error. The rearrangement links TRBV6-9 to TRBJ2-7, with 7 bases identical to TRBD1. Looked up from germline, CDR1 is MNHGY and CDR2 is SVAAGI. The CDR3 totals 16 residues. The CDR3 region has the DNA TGTGCCAGCAATTATTCGGACAGGTCCTTATCCTACGAGCAGTACTTC. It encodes CASNYSDRSLSYEQYF.

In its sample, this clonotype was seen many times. CDR3 in amino acids: CASSSTGQFSNQPQHF. CDR3 DNA sequence: TGTGCCAGCAGCTCTACGGGACAATTTAGCAATCAGCCCCAGCATTTT. The gene calls are TRBV11-2 and TRBJ1-5; D may be TRBD1 (6 bases). Trimming cost V 4 bases and J 0 bases, with 13 bases left between them. CDR1 is SGHAT, CDR2 FQNNGV, per germline. The CDR3 is made up of 16 amino acids. Full variable domain (outside the CDR3, taken from reference TRBV11-2 and TRBJ1-5): EAGVAQSPRYKIIEKRQSVAFWCNPISGHATLYWYQQILGQGPKLLIQFQNNGVVDDSQLPKDRFSAERLKGVDSTLKIQPAKLEDSAVYLCASSSTGQFSNQPQHFGDGTRLSIL.

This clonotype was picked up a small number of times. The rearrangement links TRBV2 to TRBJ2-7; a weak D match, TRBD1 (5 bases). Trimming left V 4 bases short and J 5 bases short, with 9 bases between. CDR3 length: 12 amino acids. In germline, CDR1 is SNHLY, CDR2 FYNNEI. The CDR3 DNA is TGTGCCAGCAGTGGGTGGGGCCACGAGCAGTACTTC. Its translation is CASSGWGHEQYF.

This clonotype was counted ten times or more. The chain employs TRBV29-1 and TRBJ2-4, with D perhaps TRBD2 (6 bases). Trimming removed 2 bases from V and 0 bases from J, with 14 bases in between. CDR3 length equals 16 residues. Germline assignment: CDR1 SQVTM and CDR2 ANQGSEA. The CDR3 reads CSVEPDGSLAKNIQYF. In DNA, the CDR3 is TGCAGCGTTGAACCCGACGGGAGCCTAGCCAAAAACATTCAGTACTTC.

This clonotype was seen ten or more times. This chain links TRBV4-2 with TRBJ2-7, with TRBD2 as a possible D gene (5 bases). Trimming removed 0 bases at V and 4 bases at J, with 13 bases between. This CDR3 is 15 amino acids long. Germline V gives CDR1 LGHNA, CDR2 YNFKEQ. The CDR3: CASSQDGAAGYEQYF. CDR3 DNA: TGTGCCAGCAGCCAAGACGGAGCGGCCGGGTACGAGCAGTACTTC.